A single sample gave rise to the 19 T cell receptor beta chains below, sequenced in a study of identical twins (dated by TCRdb to about 2016). The library was prepared using 5' RACE. Sequencer: Illumina HiSeq 2000. The public reads were quality trimmed at Q25 with fastp and then assembled into clones with MiXCR by TCRdb, keeping productive beta chains. Every CDR3 protein is listed once, alongside the most common genes and DNA of its rows. The sample has roughly 1.6 million distinct CDR3 sequences on record, 32% of them singletons. The ten largest clones capture about 0.27% of the sample. The sequenced sample consisted of cord blood. These receptors all come from a newborn girl in good health.

The gene calls are TRBV7-2 and TRBJ2-2; D gene ambiguous. Deletions cut 4 bases from V and 2 bases from J, with 11 bases between. Germline-derived CDR1 and CDR2 are SGHTA and FQGNSA. The CDR3 runs 15 residues. CDR3 bases: TGTGCCAGCAGCTCTAATCCCACCAACACCGGGGAGCTGTTTTTT. It is translated as CASSSNPTNTGELFF.

In its sample, this clonotype was seen once. The chain has TRBV19 and TRBJ2-5; possible D gene TRBD1, 6 bases. V lost 8 bases and J 5 bases, leaving 12 bases between the germline ends. Germline CDR1 is LNHDA and CDR2 is SQIVND (reference sequence). This CDR3 comprises 12 residues. CDR3 sequence (DNA): TGTGCCAGTCGCAGGGGTGCGGAGACCCAGTACTTC. Its translation: CASRRGAETQYF.

V usage is TRBV7-2 and J usage is TRBJ2-2; the match to TRBD2 covers 8 bases. The CDR3 contains 14 residues. Germline V CDR1 and CDR2: SGHTA, FQGNSA. The junction had 4 bases not matched to a gene; V was cut back by 6 bases and J by 4 bases. The CDR3 protein is CASRRTSSTGELFF. The CDR3 bases are TGTGCCAGCAGACGGACTAGCAGCACCGGGGAGCTGTTTTTT.

This clonotype was observed a few times. The chain joins TRBV4-1 to TRBJ1-5; tentatively, D is TRBD1 (5 bases). The CDR3 has 18 amino acids. Per germline, CDR1 MGHRA and CDR2 YSYEKL. V lost 0 bases to trimming and J lost 2 bases, with 17 bases between them. The CDR3 region is CASSQDSSRAFGNQPQHF. The CDR3 DNA follows: TGCGCCAGCAGCCAAGACTCCTCCAGGGCCTTTGGCAATCAGCCCCAGCATTTT.

The chain is built from TRBV18 and TRBJ2-5; tentative D call: TRBD2 (6 bases). V lost 5 bases and J lost 11, with 27 bases in between. The CDR3 sequence is 16 residues long. The germline V gene has CDR1 KGHSH and CDR2 LQKENI. The CDR3 loop reads CASSKPGLRPYNEQYF. CDR3 nucleotides: TGTGCCAGCTCAAAACCGGGACTTCGGCCTTACAATGAGCAGTACTTC. The entire variable domain, with the rest obtained from reference TRBV18 and TRBJ2-5, is as follows: NAGVMQNPRHLVRRRGQEARLRCSPMKGHSHVYWYRQLPEEGLKFMVYLQKENIIDESGMPKERFSAEFPKEGPSILRIQQVVRGDSAAYFCASSKPGLRPYNEQYFGPGTRLLVL.

The chain carries TRBV11-2 and TRBJ2-1, with 7 bases aligning to TRBD2. The CDR3 has 15 amino acids. With 4 bases clipped from V and 7 bases from J, the junction kept 10 bases outside the gene matches. Germline V gene data show CDR1 as SGHAT and CDR2 as FQNNGV. The CDR3 protein is CASSSWGGSHNEQFF. The CDR3 coding sequence is TGTGCCAGCAGCTCCTGGGGCGGGAGCCATAATGAGCAGTTCTTC.

This clonotype was seen more than once but under ten times. The rearrangement uses TRBV24-1 and TRBJ2-3; the D is unclear. Germline-derived CDR1 and CDR2 are KGHDR and SFDVKD. V was pared by 4 bases and J by 3 bases, with 13 bases between. This CDR3 has 15 amino acids. CDR3 nucleotide sequence: TGTGCCACCAGTGAGGTGACGATACCTACAGATACGCAGTATTTT. This codes for CATSEVTIPTDTQYF.

J is TRBJ2-7 and V is TRBV7-2; 8 bases align to TRBD2. The germline V gene encodes CDR1 SGHTA and CDR2 FQGNSA. With V trimmed by 3 bases and J by 4 bases, 5 bases remained unmatched. CDR3 length: 14 amino acids. The CDR3 nucleotides read TGTGCCAGCAGCTTGGGCGGGAGGAAGTACGAGCAGTACTTC. Its protein product is CASSLGGRKYEQYF.

A remark on this clonotype: The junction departs from germline at one end; a sequencing error may be responsible. CDR3 DNA: TGTGCCGGCAGCCCGACAGGTCCCTACGAGCAGTACTTC. Residues: CAGSPTGPYEQYF. This chain links TRBV27 with TRBJ2-7, with D possibly matching TRBD1 (6 bases). Germline V gives CDR1 MNHEY, CDR2 SMNVEV (reference sequence). The CDR3 is 13 residues long.

The chain couples TRBV19 to TRBJ1-1; tentative D call: TRBD1 (5 bases). This CDR3 has 15 residues. CDR1 and CDR2 from the germline V gene are LNHDA and SQIVND (reference sequence). Deletions cut 7 bases from V and 3 bases from J, with 18 bases between. The CDR3 region has the DNA TGTGCCAGTACCCGGGACGGAGAAAGGGACACTGAAGCTTTCTTT. Its translation: CASTRDGERDTEAFF.

This clonotype was seen only a few times. The rearrangement joins TRBV7-2 to TRBJ2-3, with TRBD1 matching 7 bases. The germline CDR1 and CDR2 sequences are SGHTA and FQGNSA. Trimming removed 1 base from V and 6 bases from J; junction bases left unmatched: 4. The CDR3 is 14 residues long. The CDR3 loop reads CASSLVGTADTQYF. CDR3 sequence (DNA): TGTGCCAGCAGCTTAGTGGGGACAGCCGATACGCAGTATTTT. Using reference TRBV7-2 and TRBJ2-3 for the parts outside the CDR3, the full variable domain is GAGVSQSPSNKVTEKGKDVELRCDPISGHTALYWYRQSLGQGLEFLIYFQGNSAPDKSGLPSDRFSAERTGGSVSTLTIQRTQQEDSAVYLCASSLVGTADTQYFGPGTRLTVL.

The rearrangement links TRBV6-1 to TRBJ1-5; D uncertain. CDR3 size: 16 residues. V lost 4 bases to trimming and J lost 2 bases, with 15 bases between them. The germline V gene has CDR1 MNHNS and CDR2 SASEGT. Written as DNA, the CDR3 is TGTGCCAGCAGTGGATACACAAACTGGGGCAATCAGCCCCAGCATTTT. Its translation: CASSGYTNWGNQPQHF.

The chain carries TRBV5-6 and TRBJ2-1, with D possibly called TRBD1 or TRBD2 (5 bases each). Germline V lookup: CDR1 SGHDT, CDR2 YYEEEE. This CDR3 spans 17 amino acids. With 4 bases removed from V and 7 bases from J, the gap between germline ends came to 24 bases. The chain's CDR3 is CASSRMLGLGVWNEQFF. CDR3 in DNA: TGTGCCAGCAGCCGAATGTTAGGGTTGGGGGTTTGGAATGAGCAGTTCTTC.

The chain employs TRBV7-2 and TRBJ1-6, with D tentatively TRBD1 (6 bases). Per the germline V gene, CDR1 is SGHTA and CDR2 is FQGNSA. The CDR3 totals 16 residues. Trimming shortened V by 1 base and J by 7 bases, and 14 bases separated the two germline ends. The CDR3 bases are TGTGCCAGCAGCTTAGTTGGGGGGCGCGTCAATTCACCCCTCCACTTT. Residues: CASSLVGGRVNSPLHF.

In this sample, this clonotype turned up once. This sequence joins TRBV28 and TRBJ1-2; 7 positions match TRBD1. This CDR3 has 15 residues. V was pared by 3 bases and J by 4 bases, with 8 bases of the junction left unmatched. Germline V gene data show CDR1 as MDHEN and CDR2 as SYDVKM. The CDR3 here is CASSLLTGTRYGYTF. CDR3 coding DNA: TGTGCCAGCAGTTTGTTGACAGGGACCCGCTATGGCTACACCTTC.

This chain links TRBV7-2 with TRBJ2-7; TRBD2 agrees at 14 bases. V gave up 6 bases and J gave up 7 bases; unmatched junction bases: 20. The CDR3 covers 19 residues. Germline V gene sequence: CDR1 SGHTA, CDR2 FQGNSA. The CDR3 here is CASSLAPGTSGSVYNEQYF. DNA for the CDR3: TGTGCCAGCAGTCTCGCCCCCGGGACTAGCGGGAGTGTCTACAATGAGCAGTACTTC. Variable domain in full (rest from reference TRBV7-2 and TRBJ2-7): GAGVSQSPSNKVTEKGKDVELRCDPISGHTALYWYRQSLGQGLEFLIYFQGNSAPDKSGLPSDRFSAERTGGSVSTLTIQRTQQEDSAVYLCASSLAPGTSGSVYNEQYFGPGTRLTVT.

CDR3 loop: CASSSVVMTSRNEQFF. CDR3 nucleotide sequence: TGTGCCAGCAGCTCTGTTGTCATGACTAGCCGAAATGAGCAGTTCTTC. The chain couples TRBV11-2 to TRBJ2-1; TRBD2 matches 7 bases. The junction had 13 bases not matched to a gene; V was cut back by 4 bases and J by 7 bases. From germline, CDR1 is SGHAT and CDR2 FQNNGV. This CDR3 region has 16 residues.

The chain joins TRBV21-1 to TRBJ2-4. TRBV21-1 is assigned pseudogene status. The CDR3 extends over 11 amino acids. The chain's CDR3 is CASRGKNIQYF. CDR3 DNA sequence: TGTGCCAGCAGGGGCAAAAACATTCAGTACTTC.

This clonotype has ten or more counts. The J gene is TRBJ2-1, the V gene TRBV5-1, with D tentatively TRBD2 (5 bases). The CDR3 is 14 residues long. Deletions cut 5 bases from V and 2 bases from J, with 11 bases between. Germline-derived CDR1 and CDR2 are SGHRS and YFSETQ. CDR3 DNA: TGCGCCAGCAGGGGAGCGGATCCCTACAATGAGCAGTTCTTC. Its protein is CASRGADPYNEQFF.